The 30 T cell receptor beta chains below all came from one sample that was sequenced in a study of shared clonotypes between healthy human individuals. Some clones are missing from TCRdb's copy, which holds only in-frame ones; the method was immunoSEQ multiplex PCR. The table records around 200,000 clones, 65% to 70% of them present only once. Sequencing was done on a sample of memory CD4+ T cells sorted from blood. Specified subset: CD45RA-negative fraction. These receptors were collected from a man aged 25-45 years in good health.

The chain is built from TRBV14 and TRBJ2-7, with D unclear. Trimming cost V 4 bases and J 3 bases, with 10 bases left between them. This CDR3 has 13 amino acids. In germline, CDR1 is SGHDN, CDR2 FVKESK. CDR3 bases: TGTGCCAGCAGCCCCTTCTATGTCTACGAGCAGTACTTC. It codes for CASSPFYVYEQYF.

This chain connects TRBV4-3 to TRBJ2-5; 7 bases are shared with TRBD1. V shed 0 bases, J shed 3 bases, and the junction held 4 bases outside the gene matches. There are 15 residues in the CDR3. Germline V gene sequence: CDR1 LGHNA, CDR2 YSLEER. The CDR3 is CASSQDGTDKETQYF. CDR3 DNA: TGCGCCAGCAGCCAAGATGGGACAGACAAAGAGACCCAGTACTTC.

This chain connects TRBV11-3 to TRBJ1-2, with D unresolved. The V gene's germline CDR1 is SGHNT and CDR2 YENEEA. V gave up 1 base and J gave up 7 bases, with 10 bases separating them. The CDR3 is 13 residues long. This chain's CDR3 is CASSLGSLLGYTF. The CDR3, as DNA: TGTGCCAGCAGCTTAGGGTCCCTTCTTGGCTACACCTTC.

The V and J genes are TRBV21-1 and TRBJ2-3. TRBV21-1 is a pseudogene segment. CDR3 size: 19 residues. The CDR3 sequence: CASSEHRGGEAGFTDTQYF. CDR3 nucleotide sequence: TGTGCCAGCAGCGAACACAGGGGAGGGGAAGCGGGATTCACAGATACGCAGTATTTT.

The gene calls are TRBV2 and TRBJ1-1; D gene uncertain. Per germline, CDR1 SNHLY and CDR2 FYNNEI. There are 16 residues in the CDR3. Trimming removed 6 bases at V and 0 bases at J, with 17 bases between. CDR3 protein: CASSERGQEMNTEAFF. The CDR3 DNA is TGTGCCAGCAGCGAGAGAGGGCAGGAAATGAACACTGAAGCTTTCTTT.

This clone was recorded many times. The V gene is TRBV9, the J gene TRBJ2-1; TRBD2 might be the D (6 bases). V dropped 0 bases and J dropped 5 bases, with 12 bases sitting between them. The CDR3 has 15 amino acids. Germline V gene sequence: CDR1 SGDLS, CDR2 YYNGEE. The CDR3 DNA is TGTGCCAGCAGCGTAGTGGGACTGCATGACAATGAGCAGTTCTTC. This translates into CASSVVGLHDNEQFF. The complete variable domain, with remaining parts taken from reference TRBV9 and TRBJ2-1, reads DSGVTQTPKHLITATGQRVTLRCSPRSGDLSVYWYQQSLDQGLQFLIQYYNGEERAKGNILERFSAQQFPDLHSELNLSSLELGDSALYFCASSVVGLHDNEQFFGPGTRLTVL.

The chain recombines TRBV2 with TRBJ1-1; D perhaps matches TRBD1 (6 bases). Trimming took 9 bases from V and 4 from J, leaving 18 bases between them. The CDR3 is made up of 14 amino acids. Germline values: CDR1 SNHLY, CDR2 FYNNEI. For the CDR3, the DNA is TGTGCCAGTGGGGCTTGGGGGGCCGGCACTGAAGCTTTCTTT. Translating it yields CASGAWGAGTEAFF.

This clone is medium-sized (0.01 to 0.1%) by share. The rearrangement uses TRBV2 and TRBJ2-1, with D possibly matching TRBD2 (6 bases). This CDR3 has 13 amino acids. Germline V lookup: CDR1 SNHLY, CDR2 FYNNEI. V dropped 6 bases and J dropped 9 bases, with 15 bases sitting between them. The CDR3 loop is CASSAPDGGEQFF. The CDR3 bases are TGTGCCAGCAGCGCCCCGGACGGGGGTGAGCAGTTCTTC. The full variable domain, with the rest looked up from reference TRBV2 and TRBJ2-1, is EPEVTQTPSHQVTQMGQEVILRCVPISNHLYFYWYRQILGQKVEFLVSFYNNEISEKSEIFDDQFSVERPDGSNFTLKIRSTKLEDSAMYFCASSAPDGGEQFFGPGTRLTVL.

The rearrangement uses TRBV15 and TRBJ2-3; D not certain. V gave up 0 bases and J gave up 5 bases, with 6 bases separating them. CDR1 and CDR2 from the germline V gene are LNHNV and YYDKDF (reference sequence). The CDR3 is 13 amino acids. The CDR3 here is CATSREEEDTQYF. The DNA of the CDR3 is TGTGCCACCAGCAGAGAAGAGGAAGATACGCAGTATTTT.

The chain uses TRBV29-1 and TRBJ1-2; D may be TRBD1 (5 bases). V gave up 3 bases and J gave up 6 bases, with 20 bases separating them. CDR1 is SQVTM and CDR2 is ANQGSEA in the germline V gene. The CDR3 runs 15 residues. CDR3 in amino acids: CSVEGTMHIVDGYTF. DNA of the CDR3: TGCAGCGTTGAGGGGACCATGCATATTGTAGATGGCTACACCTTC.

This clone was seen repeatedly, ten times or more. The gene calls are TRBV14 and TRBJ2-1; 15 bases align to TRBD2. This CDR3 comprises 20 residues. V was pared by 0 bases and J by 7 bases, with 13 bases of the junction left unmatched. Germline V gives CDR1 SGHDN, CDR2 FVKESK. The CDR3 region has the DNA TGTGCCAGCAGCCAAGATATCAGGACTAGCGGGAGGGCCAGATCGAATGAGCAGTTCTTC. This codes for CASSQDIRTSGRARSNEQFF.

The chain employs TRBV5-1 and TRBJ2-2; TRBD1 is a possible D gene (6 bases). V was pared by 5 bases and J by 6 bases, with 14 bases between. This CDR3 is built from 14 residues. CDR1 SGHRS and CDR2 YFSETQ come from the germline V gene. Written as DNA, the CDR3 is TGCGCCAGCAGTGGGCAGGGGAGTCCCGGGGAGCTGTTTTTT. The encoded protein is CASSGQGSPGELFF. Complete variable domain (other parts from reference TRBV5-1 and TRBJ2-2): KAGVTQTPRYLIKTRGQQVTLSCSPISGHRSVSWYQQTPGQGLQFLFEYFSETQRNKGNFPGRFSGRQFSNSRSEMNVSTLELGDSALYLCASSGQGSPGELFFGEGSRLTVL.

J is TRBJ2-1 and V is TRBV10-2; 14 bases line up with TRBD2. The CDR3 runs 15 residues. V lost 10 bases and J lost 8; bases outside the gene matches: 10. Germline CDR1 reads WSHSY; CDR2 reads SAAADI. The DNA for the CDR3 is TGCGCCACCCGACCGGGACTAGCGGGAGTGGATGAGCAGTTCTTC. Its translation is CATRPGLAGVDEQFF.

V gene TRBV5-1 combines with J gene TRBJ2-2; 7 bases map to TRBD1. The CDR3 spans 15 residues. V shed 2 bases and J 2 bases; nucleotides not matched to a gene: 3. Germline CDR1 is SGHRS and CDR2 is YFSETQ. CDR3 coding DNA: TGCGCCAGCAGCTTACGACAGGGAAACACCGGGGAGCTGTTTTTT. Translated, it gives CASSLRQGNTGELFF.

This rearrangement joins TRBV7-2 to TRBJ2-7; D unclear. Trimming shortened V by 6 bases and J by 0 bases, and 12 bases separated the two germline ends. Germline V gene data show CDR1 as SGHTA and CDR2 as FQGNSA. This CDR3 region has 14 residues. DNA of the CDR3: TGTGCCAGCAGACAGATGGTACTCTCCTACGAGCAGTACTTC. This translates into CASRQMVLSYEQYF.

This clone was seen only a few times. The junction departs from the called germline gene at one end, perhaps through a read error. This sequence joins TRBV7-9 and TRBJ2-3; D possibly corresponds to TRBD2 (6 bases). This CDR3 is built from 11 residues. Germline V gene sequence: CDR1 SEHNR, CDR2 FQNEAQ (reference sequence). CDR3 nucleotides: TGTGCCAGCAGCTTAACCGGGGGTTCGGAATTT. Translated, it gives CASSLTGGSEF.

This clone was detected a few times. The rearrangement uses TRBV7-2 and TRBJ2-5, with 11 bases aligning to TRBD1. The germline gives CDR1 SGHTA, CDR2 FQGNSA. V gave up 0 bases and J gave up 0 bases; unmatched junction bases: 12. This CDR3 region has 20 residues. In DNA form, the CDR3 reads TGTGCCAGCAGCTTAGCCCGGACAGGGGGCACTTACTACCACCAAGAGACCCAGTACTTC. Translated: CASSLARTGGTYYHQETQYF. Full variable domain (rest looked up from reference TRBV7-2 and TRBJ2-5): GAGVSQSPSNKVTEKGKDVELRCDPISGHTALYWYRQSLGQGLEFLIYFQGNSAPDKSGLPSDRFSAERTGGSVSTLTIQRTQQEDSAVYLCASSLARTGGTYYHQETQYFGPGTRLLVL.

This clone came up many times. V gene TRBV7-9 combines with J gene TRBJ1-1; D remains ambiguous. CDR1 and CDR2 (germline): SEHNR, FQNEAQ (reference sequence). Between the trimmed V and J ends, which lost 7 bases and 0 bases, there was a span of 6 bases. The CDR3 has 12 amino acids. This chain's CDR3 is CASTPLNTEAFF. The DNA for the CDR3 is TGTGCCAGCACCCCGTTGAACACTGAAGCTTTCTTT.

The chain couples TRBV15 to TRBJ2-5; 11 nucleotides align to TRBD2. The CDR3 length is 18 residues. The germline V gene has CDR1 LNHNV and CDR2 YYDKDF (reference sequence). V trimming: 1 base; J trimming: 5 bases; junction bases outside the gene matches: 12. DNA for the CDR3: TGTGCCACCAGCAGAGGGTTCCCGACTAGCGGGGATTGGGAGACCCAGTACTTC. Its protein is CATSRGFPTSGDWETQYF.

The V gene is TRBV4-3, the J gene TRBJ2-3; TRBD2 matches 13 bases. Looked up from germline, CDR1 is LGHNA and CDR2 is YSLEER. The V and J ends lost 5 bases and 4 bases, in that order; junction bases with no gene match: 9. This CDR3 is 17 amino acids long. The DNA for the CDR3 is TGCGCCAGCAGCTTCATAGGACTAGCGGGAGTCCCAGATACGCAGTATTTT. Its protein is CASSFIGLAGVPDTQYF.

As for this clone: The same CDR3 arises from other DNA sequences in this sample as well. V is TRBV18 and J is TRBJ2-5; TRBD1 matches 7 bases. The germline V gene has CDR1 KGHSH and CDR2 LQKENI. V lost 3 bases to trimming and J lost 2 bases; unmatched junction nucleotides: 3. The CDR3 totals 14 residues. The CDR3 sequence: CASSPRDSQETQYF. The DNA for the CDR3 is TGTGCCAGCTCACCTCGGGACAGTCAAGAGACCCAGTACTTC.

The V and J genes are TRBV7-9 and TRBJ2-3; 8 bases fit TRBD2. Germline lookup yields CDR1 SEHNR and CDR2 FQNEAQ (reference sequence). CDR3 length: 14 amino acids. V gave up 6 bases and J gave up 2 bases; unmatched junction bases: 4. CDR3 nucleotides: TGTGCCAGCAGTTTACTAGCGGTCACAGATACGCAGTATTTT. The encoded protein is CASSLLAVTDTQYF.

This clone was found once. This rearrangement joins TRBV7-9 to TRBJ1-2, with D unclear. The CDR3 extends over 11 amino acids. Trimming took off 4 bases at V and 14 bases at J, with 14 bases between the two ends. CDR1 SEHNR and CDR2 FQNEAQ come from the germline V gene (reference sequence). CDR3 protein: CASSSDGWGTF. CDR3 nucleotides: TGTGCCAGCAGCTCGGACGGATGGGGTACCTTC.

The gene calls are TRBV2 and TRBJ2-7, with 7 bases fitting TRBD1. V gave up 6 bases and J gave up 0 bases; unmatched junction bases: 2. The CDR3 consists of 13 residues. Germline V lookup: CDR1 SNHLY, CDR2 FYNNEI. The CDR3 region has the DNA TGTGCCAGCAGCCGGGACAGCTCCTACGAGCAGTACTTC. It translates to CASSRDSSYEQYF. Complete variable domain (other parts from reference TRBV2 and TRBJ2-7): EPEVTQTPSHQVTQMGQEVILRCVPISNHLYFYWYRQILGQKVEFLVSFYNNEISEKSEIFDDQFSVERPDGSNFTLKIRSTKLEDSAMYFCASSRDSSYEQYFGPGTRLTVT.

The genes are TRBV15 and TRBJ2-3; the D gene is possibly TRBD1 (7 bases). The CDR3 contains 17 residues. Germline CDR1 reads LNHNV; CDR2 reads YYDKDF (reference sequence). V dropped 1 base and J dropped 3 bases, with 17 bases sitting between them. The CDR3 sequence: CATSRGQGGTLTDTQYF. The CDR3, as DNA: TGTGCCACCAGCAGAGGACAGGGAGGAACTTTAACAGATACGCAGTATTTT.

The rearrangement links TRBV29-1 to TRBJ2-1; 16 bases fit TRBD2. CDR1 SQVTM and CDR2 ANQGSEA come from the germline V gene. This CDR3 has 16 residues. The J segment lost 7 bases and the V segment lost 1 base, leaving 4 bases of the junction unmatched. CDR3 sequence reads: CSVEAGLAGGPNEQFF. The CDR3 DNA follows: TGCAGCGTTGAAGCGGGACTAGCGGGAGGGCCAAATGAGCAGTTCTTC.

Only one count was recorded for this clone. The chain couples TRBV5-8 to TRBJ1-4; D is uncertain. The CDR3 sequence is 17 residues long. The V end lost 1 base, the J end lost 2 bases, and 15 bases lay between the germline ends. Germline loops: CDR1 SGHTS, CDR2 YDEGEE. The CDR3 loop is CASSLSTSSETNEKLFF. In DNA form, the CDR3 reads TGTGCCAGCAGCTTGTCCACTTCTTCAGAGACTAATGAAAAACTGTTTTTT.

Only a few counts were recorded for this clone. This chain uses TRBV18 with TRBJ2-3; 9 nucleotides line up with TRBD2. V was clipped by 3 bases and J by 0 bases; unmatched bases: 4. The CDR3 has 16 residues. Germline CDR1 is KGHSH and CDR2 is LQKENI. The CDR3 DNA follows: TGTGCCAGCTCACCGACTAGCGGCTCTAGCACAGATACGCAGTATTTT. Its translation is CASSPTSGSSTDTQYF.

This chain joins TRBV28 and TRBJ2-3; a weak D match, TRBD2 (5 bases). The CDR3 totals 17 residues. V was pared by 2 bases and J by 0 bases, with 15 bases between. Germline V gene sequence: CDR1 MDHEN, CDR2 SYDVKM. CDR3 amino acids: CASSLGGALISTDTQYF. The CDR3 DNA follows: TGTGCCAGCAGTTTAGGAGGAGCCCTAATAAGCACAGATACGCAGTATTTT.

This clone has at least ten counts. The rearrangement uses TRBV7-8 and TRBJ2-1, with 14 bases fitting TRBD2. V gave up 5 bases and J gave up 9 bases; unmatched junction bases: 6. Germline V gives CDR1 SGHVS, CDR2 FQNEAQ. The CDR3 has 15 residues. The CDR3 sequence: CASSVGTSGSLEQFF. CDR3 bases: TGTGCCAGCAGCGTTGGGACTAGCGGGAGTCTTGAGCAGTTCTTC.